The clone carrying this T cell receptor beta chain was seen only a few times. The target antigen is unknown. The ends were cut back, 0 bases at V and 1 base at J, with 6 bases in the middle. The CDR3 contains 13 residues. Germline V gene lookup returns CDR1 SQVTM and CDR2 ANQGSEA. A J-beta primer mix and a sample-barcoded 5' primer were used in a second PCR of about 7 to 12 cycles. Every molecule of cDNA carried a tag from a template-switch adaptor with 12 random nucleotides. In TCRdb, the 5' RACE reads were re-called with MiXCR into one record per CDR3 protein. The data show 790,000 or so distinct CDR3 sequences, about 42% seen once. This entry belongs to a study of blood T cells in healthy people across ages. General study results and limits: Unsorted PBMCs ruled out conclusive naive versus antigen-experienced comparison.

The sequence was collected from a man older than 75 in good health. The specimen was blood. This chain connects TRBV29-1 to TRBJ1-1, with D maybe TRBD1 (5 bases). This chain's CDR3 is CSVEDQGNTEAFF. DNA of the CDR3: TGCAGCGTTGAAGATCAGGGGAACACTGAAGCTTTCTTT.